The rows below give T cell receptor beta chains drawn from one sample of a study of PD-1 blockade in mismatch repair-deficient tumors. TCRdb's table, derived via immunoSEQ multiplex PCR, lists solely in-frame clones and lacks some. Here the sample spans tens of thousands of clones, 75% to 85% being singletons. The sequencing here drew on peripheral blood, taken 4 weeks after starting pembrolizumab. The receptors shown here come from an adult with mismatch repair-deficient cancer. The CDR3 runs from the conserved cysteine through the conserved F or W. The order of the fields is CDR3 length, J gene, D gene, V gene, clone size, CDR3 DNA, CDR3 protein. A D gene is named only where the DNA matches it firmly. Not all rows give a size; the values are once, few, many and, for expanded clones, a class.

CDR3 length: 15
J gene: TRBJ2-2
D gene: .
V gene: TRBV11-2
clone size: .
CDR3 DNA: TGTGCCAGCAGCTTGGTTGGGGCCGACACCGGGGAGCTGTTTTTT
CDR3 protein: CASSLVGADTGELFF

CDR3 length: 13
J gene: TRBJ1-2
D gene: .
V gene: TRBV6-6
clone size: .
CDR3 DNA: TGTGCCAGCAATTTAGACAAGGGCTACGGCTACACCTTC
CDR3 protein: CASNLDKGYGYTF

CDR3 length: 12
J gene: TRBJ2-1
D gene: .
V gene: TRBV28
clone size: .
CDR3 DNA: TGTGCCAGCAAGGAAACCTACAATGAGCAGTTCTTC
CDR3 protein: CASKETYNEQFF

CDR3 length: 14
J gene: TRBJ1-1
D gene: TRBD1
V gene: TRBV19
clone size: .
CDR3 DNA: TGTGCCAGTAGTTTCAGGGGGCCGAACACTGAAGCTTTCTTT
CDR3 protein: CASSFRGPNTEAFF

CDR3 length: 15
J gene: TRBJ2-3
D gene: .
V gene: TRBV7-6
clone size: .
CDR3 DNA: TGTGCCAGCAGCTTAGGAGGAGGGGGCGCAGATACGCAGTATTTT
CDR3 protein: CASSLGGGGADTQYF

CDR3 length: 14
J gene: TRBJ2-1
D gene: TRBD2
V gene: TRBV5-4
clone size: .
CDR3 DNA: TGTGCCAGCAGCTTAACTAGCGGTTACAATGAGCAGTTCTTC
CDR3 protein: CASSLTSGYNEQFF

CDR3 length: 14
J gene: TRBJ2-7
D gene: .
V gene: TRBV11-3
clone size: many
CDR3 DNA: TGTGCCAGCAGCCCGATGACAGTGTCCTACGAGCAGTACTTC
CDR3 protein: CASSPMTVSYEQYF

CDR3 length: 15
J gene: TRBJ2-2
D gene: .
V gene: TRBV5-6
clone size: .
CDR3 DNA: TGTGCCAGCAGGAGGAGGGGGAGATCAACCGGGGAGCTGTTTTTT
CDR3 protein: CASRRRGRSTGELFF

CDR3 length: 16
J gene: TRBJ2-1
D gene: .
V gene: TRBV7-6
clone size: .
CDR3 DNA: TGTGCCAGCAGCGCAGTACCCAGTACCTCCTACAATGAGCAGTTCTTC
CDR3 protein: CASSAVPSTSYNEQFF

CDR3 length: 12
J gene: TRBJ2-3
D gene: TRBD2
V gene: TRBV29-1
clone size: .
CDR3 DNA: TGCAGCGTTGGGAGTAGCGGGAGCGGGCAGTATTTT
CDR3 protein: CSVGSSGSGQYF

CDR3 length: 15
J gene: TRBJ2-2
D gene: TRBD1
V gene: TRBV6-5
clone size: .
CDR3 DNA: TGTGCCAGCAGTTCAGGACAGGGAAACACCGGGGAGCTGTTTTTT
CDR3 protein: CASSSGQGNTGELFF

CDR3 length: 16
J gene: TRBJ2-5
D gene: .
V gene: TRBV5-1
clone size: .
CDR3 DNA: TGCGCCAGCAAACTGAACTTGGGACCCACCCTGGAGACCCAGTACTTC
CDR3 protein: CASKLNLGPTLETQYF

CDR3 length: 14
J gene: TRBJ2-3
D gene: .
V gene: TRBV25-1
clone size: once
CDR3 DNA: TGTGCCAGTGGGACGGGACTTTTGGGGGATACGCAGTATTTT
CDR3 protein: CASGTGLLGDTQYF

CDR3 length: 18
J gene: TRBJ2-2
D gene: TRBD2
V gene: TRBV5-1
clone size: .
CDR3 DNA: TGCGCCAGCAGCTTGGCTGCGGGAGGCCTAGCGAACACCGGGGAGCTGTTTTTT
CDR3 protein: CASSLAAGGLANTGELFF

CDR3 length: 16
J gene: TRBJ1-5
D gene: .
V gene: TRBV19
clone size: .
CDR3 DNA: TGTGCCAGTAGTATGTGGCGGGCAGGGATCAATCAGCCCCAGCATTTT
CDR3 protein: CASSMWRAGINQPQHF

CDR3 length: 10
J gene: TRBJ2-7
D gene: .
V gene: TRBV29-1
clone size: .
CDR3 DNA: TGCAGCGTTGAAGAAGGCGAGCAGTACTTC
CDR3 protein: CSVEEGEQYF

CDR3 length: 15
J gene: TRBJ1-1
D gene: TRBD1
V gene: TRBV18
clone size: .
CDR3 DNA: TGTGCCAGCTCACCACAGGACAGGGCGACCACTGAAGCTTTCTTT
CDR3 protein: CASSPQDRATTEAFF

CDR3 length: 16
J gene: TRBJ2-3
D gene: .
V gene: TRBV5-4
clone size: .
CDR3 DNA: TGTGCCAGCAGCTTGGATCTGTCAGGCCCTCGCGATACGCAGTATTTT
CDR3 protein: CASSLDLSGPRDTQYF

CDR3 length: 11
J gene: TRBJ2-1
D gene: .
V gene: TRBV30
clone size: .
CDR3 DNA: .
CDR3 protein: CAWGGGAEEFF

CDR3 length: 12
J gene: TRBJ2-1
D gene: .
V gene: TRBV30
clone size: .
CDR3 DNA: TGTGCCTGGAGTGTAGGTTACAATGAGCAGTTCTTC
CDR3 protein: CAWSVGYNEQFF

CDR3 length: 17
J gene: TRBJ1-1
D gene: TRBD1
V gene: TRBV5-4
clone size: .
CDR3 DNA: TGTGCCAGCAGCTCCAGACAGGGCCGGGGTGCGAACACTGAAGCTTTCTTT
CDR3 protein: CASSSRQGRGANTEAFF

CDR3 length: 14
J gene: TRBJ2-7
D gene: TRBD1
V gene: TRBV28
clone size: .
CDR3 DNA: TGTGCCAGCAGTTTATGGGACAGGGTACACGAGCAGTACTTC
CDR3 protein: CASSLWDRVHEQYF

CDR3 length: 15
J gene: TRBJ2-3
D gene: .
V gene: TRBV10-3
clone size: .
CDR3 DNA: TGTGCCATCAGTGACGGGGGAGGAGTCACAGATACGCAGTATTTT
CDR3 protein: CAISDGGGVTDTQYF

CDR3 length: 13
J gene: TRBJ2-7
D gene: .
V gene: TRBV30
clone size: .
CDR3 DNA: TGTGCCTGGGCCCCCCCCGGGACCCTCGGGCAGTACTTC
CDR3 protein: CAWAPPGTLGQYF

CDR3 length: 18
J gene: TRBJ2-1
D gene: .
V gene: TRBV7-2
clone size: .
CDR3 DNA: TGTGCCAGCAGCTTAAACCGGGCGGGCCTCAGCTCCTACAATGAGCAGTTCTTC
CDR3 protein: CASSLNRAGLSSYNEQFF

CDR3 length: 14
J gene: TRBJ1-5
D gene: .
V gene: TRBV6-1
clone size: .
CDR3 DNA: TGTGCCAGCAGTGATTCTGGGGGCGGTCAGCCCCAGCATTTT
CDR3 protein: CASSDSGGGQPQHF

CDR3 length: 14
J gene: TRBJ2-7
D gene: .
V gene: TRBV27
clone size: many
CDR3 DNA: TGTGCCAGCAGTCCGCGGGACACCTCCTACGAGCAGTACTTC
CDR3 protein: CASSPRDTSYEQYF

CDR3 length: 15
J gene: TRBJ1-2
D gene: .
V gene: TRBV2
clone size: once
CDR3 DNA: TGTGCCAGCAGTACAACCAGAGGGCGGCTAAGTTATTACACCTTC
CDR3 protein: CASSTTRGRLSYYTF

CDR3 length: 14
J gene: TRBJ2-7
D gene: .
V gene: TRBV11-3
clone size: .
CDR3 DNA: TGTGCCAGCAGCTCCCTTCGGGGCGCGGGCGAGCAGTACTTC
CDR3 protein: CASSSLRGAGEQYF

CDR3 length: 16
J gene: TRBJ2-2
D gene: .
V gene: TRBV6-5
clone size: .
CDR3 DNA: TGTGCCAGCAGTTACTCGAACATTCCGCCGACCGGGGAGCTGTTTTTT
CDR3 protein: CASSYSNIPPTGELFF

CDR3 length: 14
J gene: TRBJ2-1
D gene: .
V gene: TRBV23-1
clone size: .
CDR3 DNA: TGCGCCAGCAGTCAACCGGGCCTTAGGGGTGAGCAGTTCTTC
CDR3 protein: CASSQPGLRGEQFF

CDR3 length: 16
J gene: TRBJ1-3
D gene: .
V gene: TRBV7-9
clone size: .
CDR3 DNA: TGTGCCAGCAGCTTATCTTGGGGAATCTCTGGAAACACCATATATTTT
CDR3 protein: CASSLSWGISGNTIYF

CDR3 length: 15
J gene: TRBJ2-3
D gene: .
V gene: TRBV6-5
clone size: .
CDR3 DNA: TGTGCCAGCAGCCCTGGTGACTCAGACGCAGATACGCAGTATTTT
CDR3 protein: CASSPGDSDADTQYF

CDR3 length: 16
J gene: TRBJ2-2
D gene: .
V gene: TRBV9
clone size: few
CDR3 DNA: TGTGCCAGCAGCGTAGCGCCTGTTGGGAACACCGGGGAGCTGTTTTTT
CDR3 protein: CASSVAPVGNTGELFF

CDR3 length: 17
J gene: TRBJ1-2
D gene: .
V gene: TRBV19
clone size: .
CDR3 DNA: TGTGCCAGTAGTATCATAGGCAGGCCCGACCTCAACTATGGCTACACCTTC
CDR3 protein: CASSIIGRPDLNYGYTF

CDR3 length: 15
J gene: TRBJ2-2
D gene: .
V gene: TRBV12-5
clone size: .
CDR3 DNA: TGTGCTAGTGGTTTGCGACTAGACGGGGTCGGGGAGCTGTTTTTT
CDR3 protein: CASGLRLDGVGELFF

CDR3 length: 16
J gene: TRBJ2-7
D gene: TRBD2
V gene: TRBV11-2
clone size: .
CDR3 DNA: TGTGCCAGCAGCTTTTTTCTAGCGGGAGTGGTCCACGAGCAGTACTTC
CDR3 protein: CASSFFLAGVVHEQYF

CDR3 length: 15
J gene: TRBJ2-7
D gene: TRBD1
V gene: TRBV5-4
clone size: .
CDR3 DNA: TGTGCCAGCAGCTTGGAACAGGGGGCCTCCTACGAGCAGTACTTC
CDR3 protein: CASSLEQGASYEQYF

CDR3 length: 15
J gene: TRBJ2-7
D gene: TRBD2
V gene: TRBV4-2
clone size: .
CDR3 DNA: TGTGCCAGCAGCCAGGGACTAGCGGGAGGTTACGAGCAGTACTTC
CDR3 protein: CASSQGLAGGYEQYF

CDR3 length: 15
J gene: TRBJ2-1
D gene: .
V gene: TRBV9
clone size: once
CDR3 DNA: TGTGCCAGCAGCCAAAGCAGTAGCTCCTACAATGAGCAGTTCTTC
CDR3 protein: CASSQSSSSYNEQFF

CDR3 length: 12
J gene: TRBJ2-1
D gene: .
V gene: TRBV28
clone size: .
CDR3 DNA: TGTGCCACCCTCCGAGGGTGGGGTGAGCAGTTCTTC
CDR3 protein: CATLRGWGEQFF

CDR3 length: 11
J gene: TRBJ2-1
D gene: .
V gene: TRBV20-1
clone size: once
CDR3 DNA: TGCAGTGCTCCCCACGGGGTTGAGCAGTTCTTC
CDR3 protein: CSAPHGVEQFF

CDR3 length: 13
J gene: TRBJ2-1
D gene: .
V gene: TRBV6-1
clone size: .
CDR3 DNA: TGTGCCAGCAGCCTCCGGGACTACAATGAGCAGTTCTTC
CDR3 protein: CASSLRDYNEQFF

CDR3 length: 12
J gene: TRBJ2-7
D gene: .
V gene: TRBV5-1
clone size: .
CDR3 DNA: TGCGCCAGCAGCTTTGGAGGGTACGAGCAGTACTTC
CDR3 protein: CASSFGGYEQYF

CDR3 length: 15
J gene: TRBJ1-5
D gene: .
V gene: TRBV7-2
clone size: many
CDR3 DNA: TGTGCCAGCAGCTTATTGGGACTTAGCAATCAGCCCCAGCATTTT
CDR3 protein: CASSLLGLSNQPQHF

CDR3 length: 13
J gene: TRBJ2-7
D gene: .
V gene: TRBV5-1
clone size: .
CDR3 DNA: TGCGCCAGCAGCTTACGACGGGTTTACGAGCAGTACTTC
CDR3 protein: CASSLRRVYEQYF

CDR3 length: 13
J gene: TRBJ2-3
D gene: .
V gene: TRBV6-5
clone size: .
CDR3 DNA: TGTGCCAGCAGTTACTTCTCCACAGATACGCAGTATTTT
CDR3 protein: CASSYFSTDTQYF

CDR3 length: 12
J gene: TRBJ1-2
D gene: TRBD1
V gene: TRBV2
clone size: .
CDR3 DNA: TGTGCCAGTGGACAGGGTCGGAGCGGCTACACCTTC
CDR3 protein: CASGQGRSGYTF

CDR3 length: 11
J gene: TRBJ2-5
D gene: .
V gene: TRBV28
clone size: .
CDR3 DNA: TGTGCCAGCAGCTCCATATCGGCCCAGTACTTC
CDR3 protein: CASSSISAQYF

CDR3 length: 15
J gene: TRBJ2-6
D gene: .
V gene: TRBV27
clone size: .
CDR3 DNA: TGTGCCAGCAAAAACAGGGCATCTGGGGCCAACGTCCTGACTTTC
CDR3 protein: CASKNRASGANVLTF

CDR3 length: 18
J gene: TRBJ2-7
D gene: .
V gene: TRBV10-3
clone size: once
CDR3 DNA: TGTGCCATCAGCCCGGGTCTCTACCGGTCTCCTGGCTCCTACGAGCAGTACTTC
CDR3 protein: CAISPGLYRSPGSYEQYF

CDR3 length: 15
J gene: TRBJ2-7
D gene: .
V gene: TRBV15
clone size: .
CDR3 DNA: TGTGCCACCAGCAGACCCGGACAACCCTTCTACGAGCAGTACTTC
CDR3 protein: CATSRPGQPFYEQYF

CDR3 length: 18
J gene: TRBJ2-1
D gene: TRBD2
V gene: TRBV7-2
clone size: medium-sized
CDR3 DNA: TGTGCCAGCAGCTTAGCTAGCGGGAGGGCCTCGGCTACCAATGAGCAGTTCTTC
CDR3 protein: CASSLASGRASATNEQFF

CDR3 length: 10
J gene: TRBJ1-2
D gene: .
V gene: TRBV10-3
clone size: .
CDR3 DNA: TGTGCCATCAGGGACGCTGGCTACACCTTC
CDR3 protein: CAIRDAGYTF

CDR3 length: 14
J gene: TRBJ2-5
D gene: .
V gene: TRBV5-4
clone size: .
CDR3 DNA: TGTGCCAGCAGCGAGGGGGGGTCCCAAGAGACCCAGTACTTC
CDR3 protein: CASSEGGSQETQYF

CDR3 length: 18
J gene: TRBJ2-7
D gene: TRBD2
V gene: TRBV7-6
clone size: .
CDR3 DNA: TGTGCCAGCAGCTTAGCCCCTAGCGGGAGGGCCTTGAATTACGAGCAGTACTTC
CDR3 protein: CASSLAPSGRALNYEQYF